These 28 T cell receptor beta chains originate from one sample sequenced in a study of vaccination effects on CD4 cells after COVID-19. Using viral peptide pools, the ViraFEST assay grew out antigen-specific CD4+ T cells prior to sequencing. At the end of roughly ten days of culture, CD4+ T cells were isolated. Here immunoSEQ multiplex PCR was the method, and the copy in TCRdb shows in-frame clones only, minus some. The repertoire includes approximately 54,000 clones, 65% to 90% of them detected once, and 2% to 2.5% sits in the top ten. For these receptors, no antigen is known. The source was CD4+ T cells from PBMCs cultured with HCoV-229E spike peptides, collected before COVID-19 vaccination. The receptors shown here come from a human donor who received a COVID-19 vaccine.

Here the CDR3 DNA reads TGTGCCAGTAGTATCCGAGAGGGAGGAGCGCAGCCCCAGCATTTT. Translation gives CASSIREGGAQPQHF. The chain recombines TRBV19 with TRBJ1-5; D not certain. This CDR3 region has 15 residues. V was pared by 3 bases and J by 7 bases, with 16 bases between. Per germline, CDR1 LNHDA and CDR2 SQIVND (reference sequence).

A note on this clone: Other nucleotide sequences in the sample specify the same CDR3. The J gene is TRBJ2-7, the V gene TRBV20-1, with TRBD1 matching 7 bases. From germline, CDR1 is DFQATT and CDR2 SNEGSKA (reference sequence). The ends lost 4 bases at V and 3 bases at J; junction bases unmatched: 0. The CDR3 runs to 11 residues. This CDR3 is CSANRGYEQYV. The CDR3 DNA follows: TGCAGTGCTAACAGGGGCTACGAGCAGTACGTC.

The chain employs TRBV24-1 and TRBJ2-5, with D possibly TRBD2 on 6 matching bases. Germline CDR1 is KGHDR and CDR2 is SFDVKD. V was clipped by 3 bases and J by 4 bases, with 14 bases between them. The CDR3 consists of 15 residues. The CDR3 region has the DNA TGTGCCACCAGTGATCCCCTCGGGGGAGGAGAGACCCAGTACTTC. As protein: CATSDPLGGGETQYF.

The CDR3 spells CASSLGDRGNYGYTF. The CDR3 DNA sequence: TGCGCCAGCAGCTTGGGGGACAGGGGGAACTATGGCTACACCTTC. This chain connects TRBV5-1 to TRBJ1-2, with 11 bases that match TRBD1. V lost 0 bases, J lost 2 bases, and 0 bases stayed unmatched. CDR1 and CDR2 (germline): SGHRS, YFSETQ. The CDR3 sequence is 15 residues long.

This clone was observed a few times. J is TRBJ1-5 and V is TRBV6-5, with TRBD1 matching over 9 bases. The CDR3 totals 15 residues. V shed 5 bases and J 6 bases; nucleotides not matched to a gene: 8. CDR1 MNHEY and CDR2 SVGAGI come from the germline V gene. The chain's CDR3 is CASSPRTGARQPQHF. The CDR3 DNA reads TGTGCCAGCAGTCCCAGGACAGGGGCTCGTCAGCCCCAGCATTTT.

The chain links TRBV10-2 to TRBJ1-4, with D perhaps matching TRBD1 (5 bases). Deletions cut 6 bases from V and 8 bases from J, with 19 bases between. Per the germline V gene, CDR1 is WSHSY and CDR2 is SAAADI. The CDR3 loop spans 15 amino acids. CDR3 bases: TGCGCCAGCAGAGGAGACGGGACTGGGTTCGAAAAACTGTTTTTT. The encoded protein is CASRGDGTGFEKLFF.

The gene calls are TRBV4-1 and TRBJ1-1; no reliable D call. There are 17 residues in the CDR3. The ends were cut back, 5 bases at V and 6 bases at J, with 25 bases in the middle. Per the germline V gene, CDR1 is MGHRA and CDR2 is YSYEKL. CDR3 in amino acids: CASSSYEVPLARSEAFF. In DNA form, the CDR3 reads TGCGCCAGCAGCTCTTATGAGGTCCCTTTGGCTCGGTCTGAAGCTTTCTTT.

The chain employs TRBV30 and TRBJ1-4, with a weak D call TRBD1 (5 bases). The germline V gene has CDR1 GTSNPN and CDR2 SVGIG (reference sequence). The CDR3 extends over 14 amino acids. The V and J ends lost 4 bases and 8 bases respectively, with 17 bases between them. As DNA, the CDR3 is TGTGCCTGGACCAATGGGGGGGGATCCGAAAAACTGTTTTTT. Translating gives CAWTNGGGSEKLFF.

The V call is TRBV2, the J call TRBJ2-5; D may be TRBD1 or TRBD2 (5 bases each). V shed 6 bases and J shed 5 bases, with 13 bases lying between them. Germline lookup yields CDR1 SNHLY and CDR2 FYNNEI. The CDR3 covers 13 residues. CDR3 residues: CASSQVGAETQYF. The DNA of the CDR3 is TGTGCCAGCAGCCAGGTCGGGGCTGAGACCCAGTACTTC.

J is TRBJ1-4 and V is TRBV18, with D tentatively TRBD1 (5 bases). Germline V lookup: CDR1 KGHSH, CDR2 LQKENI. The V end was cut by 3 bases, the J end by 8 bases, with 10 bases between. There are 13 residues in the CDR3. CDR3 DNA sequence: TGTGCCAGCTCACCGGGACTGGGGGAAAAACTGTTTTTT. This encodes CASSPGLGEKLFF.

This chain connects TRBV9 to TRBJ1-3, with TRBD1 matching over 7 bases. Germline V gene sequence: CDR1 SGDLS, CDR2 YYNGEE. The CDR3 contains 17 residues. The V segment lost 0 bases and the J segment 0 bases; nucleotides outside the gene matches: 6. The DNA for the CDR3 is TGTGCCAGCAGCGTAGAACAGGGGACATACTCTGGAAACACCATATATTTT. It encodes CASSVEQGTYSGNTIYF.

V and J are TRBV6-5 and TRBJ2-5, with TRBD2 matching 8 bases. Germline CDR1 MNHEY, CDR2 SVGAGI. The CDR3 runs 13 residues. V was pared by 7 bases and J by 5 bases, with 6 bases of the junction left unmatched. The CDR3 coding sequence is TGTGCCAGCATGCGACGGGAGGGGGAGACCCAGTACTTC. Amino acid sequence: CASMRREGETQYF.

This clone was detected only once. V usage is TRBV7-6 and J usage is TRBJ2-7; TRBD1 matches at 7 bases. The CDR3 sequence is 15 residues long. The V and J ends lost 9 bases and 0 bases, in that order; junction bases with no gene match: 11. Germline values: CDR1 SGHVS, CDR2 FNYEAQ. The CDR3 DNA reads as TGTGCCAGTTCAAATATGGACAGGAGCTCCTACGAGCAGTACGTC. It is translated as CASSNMDRSSYEQYV.

J is TRBJ2-2 and V is TRBV2; D possibly corresponds to TRBD1 (6 bases). Trimming left V 3 bases short and J 5 bases short, with 13 bases between. The CDR3 length is 15 residues. The germline gives CDR1 SNHLY, CDR2 FYNNEI. The CDR3 DNA reads TGTGCCAGCAGTGACCAGGGGCTCGGGACCGGGGAGCTGTTTTTT. Its protein is CASSDQGLGTGELFF.

The chain couples TRBV4-1 to TRBJ1-1; D uncertain. V gave up 1 base and J gave up 1 base, with 10 bases separating them. CDR1 MGHRA and CDR2 YSYEKL come from the germline V gene. This CDR3 comprises 15 residues. CDR3 nucleotide sequence: TGCGCCAGCAGCCAAGTAGGCTCGGAGAACACTGAAGCTTTCTTT. This translates into CASSQVGSENTEAFF.

The chain employs TRBV7-2 and TRBJ2-1; 12 bases map to TRBD2. The length of the CDR3 is 18 residues. Trimming cost V 0 bases and J 6 bases; bases outside gene matches: 9. Germline CDR1 is SGHTA and CDR2 is FQGNSA. In DNA, the CDR3 is TGTGCCAGCAGCTTAGCGCGGACTAGCGGGGTTTCCACCAATGAGCAGTTCTTC. Its protein product is CASSLARTSGVSTNEQFF.

V and J are TRBV7-8 and TRBJ1-2; D perhaps matches TRBD1 (6 bases). This CDR3 contains 15 residues. V was pared by 1 base and J by 7 bases, with 16 bases between. Germline loops: CDR1 SGHVS, CDR2 FQNEAQ. CDR3 loop: CASSLVIGGGAGYTF. The CDR3 DNA follows: TGTGCCAGCAGCTTAGTAATAGGCGGGGGCGCTGGCTACACCTTC.

The V and J genes are TRBV5-1 and TRBJ2-3; TRBD1 aligns across 7 bases. Trimming cost V 4 bases and J 4 bases; bases outside gene matches: 6. The length of the CDR3 is 14 residues. Germline V gene sequence: CDR1 SGHRS, CDR2 YFSETQ. The CDR3 loop reads CASSETGLPDTQYF. As DNA, the CDR3 is TGCGCCAGCAGCGAGACAGGGTTGCCAGATACGCAGTATTTT.

V is TRBV9 and J is TRBJ2-3, with D perhaps matching TRBD1 (6 bases). There are 16 residues in the CDR3. The germline V gene encodes CDR1 SGDLS and CDR2 YYNGEE. With 4 bases removed from V and 3 bases from J, the gap between germline ends came to 18 bases. The CDR3 loop reads CASSPGAYRATDTQYF. CDR3 bases: TGTGCCAGCAGCCCAGGAGCTTACAGGGCAACAGATACGCAGTATTTT.

The chain couples TRBV7-8 to TRBJ1-4; D is possibly TRBD1 (5 bases). The CDR3 consists of 15 residues. Germline V gene sequence: CDR1 SGHVS, CDR2 FQNEAQ. V shed 1 base and J shed 3 bases, with 9 bases lying between them. The chain's CDR3 is CASSLVRQSNEKLFF. The CDR3 nucleotides read TGTGCCAGCAGCTTAGTTAGACAGTCTAATGAAAAACTGTTTTTT.

The gene calls are TRBV9 and TRBJ2-2; 10 bases match TRBD2. V trimming: 0 bases; J trimming: 2 bases; junction bases outside the gene matches: 4. This CDR3 region has 17 residues. Germline values: CDR1 SGDLS, CDR2 YYNGEE. CDR3 in amino acids: CASSVGASGSNTGELFF. DNA of the CDR3: TGTGCCAGCAGCGTAGGGGCTAGCGGGAGCAACACCGGGGAGCTGTTTTTT.

CDR3 DNA: TGTGCCAGCAGCTTGAAATCGCTTCAAGAGACCCAGTACTTC. The encoded protein is CASSLKSLQETQYF. The rearrangement uses TRBV5-4 and TRBJ2-5, with unresolved D. Germline loops: CDR1 SGHNT, CDR2 YYREEE (reference sequence). The CDR3 is 14 residues long. The V end lost 1 base, the J end lost 2 bases, and 9 bases lay between the germline ends.

The rearrangement joins TRBV15 to TRBJ2-5; 7 bases match TRBD1. Germline loops: CDR1 LNHNV, CDR2 YYDKDF (reference sequence). V lost 3 bases, J lost 2 bases, and 9 bases stayed unmatched. The CDR3 totals 16 residues. In nucleotides, the CDR3 is TGTGCCACCAGCAGCCTTTTACAGGGGCTACAAGAGACCCAGTACTTC. This translates into CATSSLLQGLQETQYF.

The V and J genes are TRBV19 and TRBJ1-4, with a possible D match to TRBD1 (6 bases). The CDR3 spans 13 residues. V was cut by 6 bases and J by 10 bases, with 15 bases left in between. Looked up from germline, CDR1 is LNHDA and CDR2 is SQIVND (reference sequence). In nucleotides, the CDR3 is TGTGCCAGTAGAACAGGGCCCGGGGGAAAACTGTTTTTT. This sequence encodes CASRTGPGGKLFF. The variable domain in full, completed from reference TRBV19 and TRBJ1-4, reads DGGITQSPKYLFRKEGQNVTLSCEQNLNHDAMYWYRQDPGQGLRLIYYSQIVNDFQKGDIAEGYSVSREKKESFPLTVTSAQKNPTAFYLCASRTGPGGKLFFGSGTQLSVL.

V is TRBV24-1 and J is TRBJ2-5, with 8 bases fitting TRBD1. V was clipped by 6 bases and J by 1 base; unmatched bases: 3. Germline V lookup: CDR1 KGHDR, CDR2 SFDVKD. The CDR3 spans 14 residues. As DNA, the CDR3 is TGTGCCACCAGTTCGACAGGGGTCCAAGAGACCCAGTACTTC. Amino acid sequence: CATSSTGVQETQYF.

The chain's CDR3 is CASSLEGARYQETQYF. The CDR3 DNA is TGCGCCAGCAGCTTGGAAGGGGCGCGGTACCAAGAGACCCAGTACTTC. V is TRBV5-1 and J is TRBJ2-5; D is possibly TRBD1 (5 bases). V was pared by 0 bases and J by 0 bases, with 12 bases between. The CDR3 runs 16 residues. Germline CDR1 reads SGHRS; CDR2 reads YFSETQ.

This clone has just a few counts. CDR3 sequence: CASTEVQGDQPQHF. The CDR3 nucleotides are TGCGCCAGCACAGAAGTACAGGGGGACCAGCCCCAGCATTTT. J is TRBJ1-5 and V is TRBV4-1; 8 bases line up with TRBD1. Trimming at V came to 7 bases and at J to 7 bases, leaving 9 bases not matched to a gene. Looked up from germline, CDR1 is MGHRA and CDR2 is YSYEKL. The CDR3 sequence is 14 residues long.

V usage is TRBV5-1 and J usage is TRBJ1-6, with D possibly TRBD1 on 5 matching bases. Germline-derived CDR1 and CDR2 are SGHRS and YFSETQ. V was cut by 0 bases and J by 5 bases, with 6 bases left in between. The CDR3 is made up of 14 amino acids. For the CDR3, the DNA is TGCGCCAGCAGCTTGGGAGGGGATAATTCACCCCTCCACTTT. Its translation is CASSLGGDNSPLHF.